Given below is one T cell receptor beta chain in context. The antigen is unknown. Researchers used the Oncomine TCR Beta short-read assay to sequence DNA from cultured CD4+ T cells. Using its own MiXCR run on the PCR reads, TCRdb lists one record per CDR3 protein. This table holds roughly 16,000 distinct CDR3 sequences, 63% found once. These data originate in a study of vaccination and CD4 T cells after COVID-19. The wider study: Post-vaccine specimens were obtained a median roughly 74 days after dose two (range 14 to 241). The authors gave control cultures a CEFX pool, an HIV-1 Nef pool, or no peptide.

The treatment denotes: roughly 11-day PBMC culture with coronavirus spike peptide pools or control peptides (ViraFEST assay). The TCR sequence derives from a human donor who had recovered from COVID-19. Material for sequencing was CD4+ T cells from blood, cultured in vitro.

The CDR3 DNA reads TGTGCCAGCAGTAACACGAAGGGCTGGCAGTTCTTC. Translating gives CASSNTKGWQFF. This chain links TRBV28 with TRBJ2-1; D unresolved. From germline, CDR1 is MDHEN and CDR2 SYDVKM. V was cut by 5 bases and J by 12 bases, with 14 bases left in between. The length of the CDR3 is 12 residues.